This TCR beta chain is from a study of T cells after yellow fever vaccination. Study in general: Low-cell-number fractions underwent preparation using SMART-Seq v4 Ultra Low Input.

Germline V lookup: CDR1 MNHNS, CDR2 SASEGT. This CDR3 region has 13 residues. Trimming removed 7 bases from V and 6 bases from J, with 13 bases in between. Whole-study findings and limits: Post-booster repertoires again held most primary-vaccination clones (roughly 96% CD4, 85% to 90% CD8). It was a small share of clonotypes that appeared in both CD4 and CD8 compartments.

TCRdb re-called the 5' RACE reads through MiXCR, storing one row per CDR3 protein. The sample has a few hundred thousand distinct CDR3 sequences, 6.9% seen once. Regarding this clonotype: The antigen remains undetermined.

The material sequenced was CD4+ T cells sorted from PBMCs, taken 15 days after the yellow fever booster vaccination. The source of this sequence is a man aged 30 to 39 who received the YFV17D yellow fever vaccine. V and J are TRBV6-1 and TRBJ2-1; a possible D gene is TRBD1 (5 bases). The DNA for the CDR3 is TGTGCCAGCAAAGAGACAGTCCGCAATGAGCAGTTCTTC. Its protein product is CASKETVRNEQFF.